This T cell receptor beta chain derives from a study of blood T cell repertoires in COVID-19. Study in general: Acute and convalescent COVID-19 specimens originated in the United States, Italy and Spain.

Ages ranged from about 18 to 89 years, with residence in some 25 US areas. Germline V lookup: CDR1 MNHEY, CDR2 SVGAGI. The CDR3 runs 16 residues. The V and J ends lost 2 bases and 0 bases respectively, with 11 bases between them. Under the authors' procedure: Nucleated cell number was recorded as an estimate derived from reference gene primer amplification. Assay: immunoSEQ multiplex PCR; the TCRdb copy retains only in-frame clones and omits some. V and J calls plus clone size are reproduced from that table; the DNA served to infer D and trimming. Here the sample spans some 350,000 clones, 75% to 90% being singletons.

Source material: PBMCs or T cells enriched from blood (not recorded which). The TCR originated in a man between 18 and 35 years old who had recovered from COVID-19. This sequence joins TRBV6-5 and TRBJ1-3; maybe TRBD1 (6 bases). CDR3 sequence (DNA): TGTGCCAGCAGTTACGGACAGTCTATCTCTGGAAACACCATATATTTT. This sequence encodes CASSYGQSISGNTIYF.